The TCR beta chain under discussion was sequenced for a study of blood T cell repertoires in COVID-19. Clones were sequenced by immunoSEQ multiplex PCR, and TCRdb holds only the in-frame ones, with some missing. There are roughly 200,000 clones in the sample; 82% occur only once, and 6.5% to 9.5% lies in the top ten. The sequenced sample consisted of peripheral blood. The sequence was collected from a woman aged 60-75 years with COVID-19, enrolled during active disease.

The CDR3 region has the DNA TGTGCCAGCAGTCGTGACAGGGATTCACCCCTCCACTTT. This sequence encodes CASSRDRDSPLHF. The J gene is TRBJ1-6, the V gene TRBV6-5; TRBD1 matches 7 bases. The CDR3 totals 13 residues. Germline CDR1 and CDR2: MNHEY and SVGAGI. The V segment lost 5 bases and the J segment 8 bases; nucleotides outside the gene matches: 3.